This T cell receptor (beta chain) was observed in a study of T cell clonotyping in hematopoietic cell transplantation. Note on this clone: Its antigen remains unknown.

General observations from the study: After transplant, recipient diversity fell while pathologically expanded clonotypes grew through day 180. No sorting was done, leaving CD4 and CD8 contributions mixed.

TCRdb's table, derived via immunoSEQ multiplex PCR, lists solely in-frame clones and lacks some. The table lists more than 12,000 clones, nearly 95% of them singletons. Recipient blood drawn about 28 days pretransplant and days 30, 100, 180 after. Germline assignment: CDR1 SQVTM and CDR2 ANQGSEA. V gave up 3 bases and J gave up 6 bases, with 18 bases separating them. This CDR3 is 14 amino acids long. The input for sequencing was PBMCs, taken 30 days after allogeneic stem cell transplant. The sequence was obtained from a male patient aged 55 to 70 who had an allogeneic stem cell transplant from an unrelated donor, so the T cells may come from the graft donor. Some clones in this sample may be carry-over from other donors' samples. The rearrangement joins TRBV29-1 to TRBJ2-7; D possibly uses TRBD1 or TRBD2 (5 bases each). The CDR3 spells CSVEGPGGGSEQYF. The CDR3 DNA is TGCAGCGTTGAGGGACCGGGTGGGGGATCCGAGCAGTACTTC.